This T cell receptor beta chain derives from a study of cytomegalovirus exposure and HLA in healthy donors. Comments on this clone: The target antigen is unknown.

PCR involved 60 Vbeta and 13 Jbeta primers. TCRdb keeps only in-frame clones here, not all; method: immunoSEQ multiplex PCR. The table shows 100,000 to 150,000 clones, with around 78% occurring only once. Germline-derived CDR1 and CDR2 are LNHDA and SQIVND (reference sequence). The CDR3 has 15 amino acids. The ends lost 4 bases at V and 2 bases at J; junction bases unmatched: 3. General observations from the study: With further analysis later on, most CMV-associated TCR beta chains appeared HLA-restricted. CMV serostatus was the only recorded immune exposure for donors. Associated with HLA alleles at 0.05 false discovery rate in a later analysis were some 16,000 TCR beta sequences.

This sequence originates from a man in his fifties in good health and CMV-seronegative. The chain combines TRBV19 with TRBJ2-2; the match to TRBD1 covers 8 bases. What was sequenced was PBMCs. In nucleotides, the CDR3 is TGTGCCAGTAGTACCGGACAGGGTAACACCGGGGAGCTGTTTTTT. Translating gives CASSTGQGNTGELFF.